The 20 T cell receptor beta chains presented below share a single source sample, sequenced in a study of T cells in tumors after PD-1 blockade. Data came from immunoSEQ multiplex PCR; TCRdb stores just in-frame clones and leaves some out. The table includes some 66,000 clones, 74% detected once. The material was PBMCs, obtained after anti-PD-1 treatment. Receptors were obtained from a human donor with basal cell carcinoma.

With regard to this clone: Other nucleotide sequences in the sample specify the same CDR3. The J gene is TRBJ1-1, the V gene TRBV2; tentatively, D is TRBD1 (5 bases). The CDR3 contains 14 residues. Germline V gene data show CDR1 as SNHLY and CDR2 as FYNNEI. V lost 6 bases to trimming and J lost 0 bases, with 11 bases between them. The CDR3: CASSAGFLNTEAFF. For the CDR3, the DNA is TGTGCCAGCAGCGCAGGGTTCCTGAACACTGAAGCTTTCTTT.

This clone is judged medium-sized. The chain links TRBV5-5 to TRBJ2-1; D possibly matches TRBD1 or TRBD2 (5 bases each). Germline V gene sequence: CDR1 SGHKS, CDR2 YYEKEE (reference sequence). V gave up 0 bases and J gave up 4 bases, with 11 bases separating them. The CDR3 loop spans 15 amino acids. CDR3 in amino acids: CASSLAGTGYNEQFF. The DNA for the CDR3 is TGTGCCAGCAGCTTGGCAGGGACGGGATACAATGAGCAGTTCTTC.

This clone was seen a single time. This chain uses TRBV3-1 (or the pseudogene TRBV3-2) with TRBJ1-2; unclear D gene. Germline V CDR1 and CDR2: LGHDT, YNNKEL (reference sequence). The CDR3 is made up of 11 amino acids. V lost 1 base to trimming and J lost 7 bases, with 4 bases between them. CDR3 loop: CASSQGAGYTF. In DNA, the CDR3 is TGTGCCAGCAGCCAAGGGGCTGGCTACACCTTC.

This sequence joins TRBV6-5 and TRBJ1-2; D unresolved. The CDR3 covers 14 residues. V was shortened by 2 bases and J by 1 base, with 8 bases between the two germline ends. The germline V gene encodes CDR1 MNHEY and CDR2 SVGAGI. CDR3 nucleotides: TGTGCCAGCAGTTACAGGCAGGTTAACTATGGCTACACCTTC. This translates into CASSYRQVNYGYTF.

In this sample, this clone turned up a few times. The rearrangement joins TRBV5-1 to TRBJ2-1, with D uncertain. This CDR3 has 11 amino acids. V shed 5 bases and J shed 5 bases, with 5 bases lying between them. Germline lookup yields CDR1 SGHRS and CDR2 YFSETQ. CDR3: CASRDHNEQFF. CDR3 nucleotides: TGCGCCAGCAGGGATCACAATGAGCAGTTCTTC.

This clone was seen just once. The chain joins TRBV6-2 or TRBV6-3 to TRBJ2-1, with D unclear. Trimming shortened V by 0 bases and J by 6 bases, and 6 bases separated the two germline ends. CDR3 size: 13 residues. CDR1 and CDR2 from the germline V gene are MNHEY and SVGEGT. CDR3 sequence reads: CASSYSLGNEQFF. CDR3 DNA: TGTGCCAGCAGTTACTCGCTGGGCAATGAGCAGTTCTTC.

This chain links TRBV15 with TRBJ2-5, with 8 bases fitting TRBD1. The V gene end was trimmed by 1 base and the J gene end by 5 bases; junction bases not matched to a gene: 18. CDR3 length: 19 amino acids. CDR1 is LNHNV and CDR2 is YYDKDF in the germline V gene (reference sequence). DNA for the CDR3: TGTGCCACCAGCAGAGGGGGACACGGTGGGGACAGGCGTTTGGAGACCCAGTACTTC. This gives the protein CATSRGGHGGDRRLETQYF.

The CDR3 reads CASGRDREQSPLHF. The CDR3 DNA sequence: TGTGCCAGCGGCCGGGACAGGGAACAATCACCCCTCCACTTT. V is TRBV2 and J is TRBJ1-6, with 9 nucleotides matching TRBD1. This CDR3 has 14 amino acids. The V gene end was trimmed by 8 bases and the J gene end by 10 bases; junction bases not matched to a gene: 9. Germline CDR1 is SNHLY and CDR2 is FYNNEI.

The CDR3 region is CASSHTGLQPQHF. CDR3 coding DNA: TGTGCCAGCAGTCATACAGGGTTACAGCCCCAGCATTTT. V and J are TRBV2 and TRBJ1-5; tentatively, D is TRBD1 (6 bases). The CDR3 loop spans 13 amino acids. Germline CDR1 is SNHLY and CDR2 is FYNNEI. With 5 bases removed from V and 7 bases from J, the gap between germline ends came to 12 bases.

The gene calls are TRBV4-1 and TRBJ1-2, with D unclear. V gave up 1 base and J gave up 0 bases, with 9 bases separating them. The CDR3 loop spans 15 amino acids. The germline CDR1 and CDR2 sequences are MGHRA and YSYEKL. CDR3 loop: CASSQAGMTNYGYTF. In DNA, the CDR3 is TGCGCCAGCAGCCAAGCGGGGATGACTAACTATGGCTACACCTTC.

The chain uses TRBV2 and TRBJ1-6; the D is unclear. Trimming took 8 bases from V and 7 from J, leaving 18 bases between them. CDR3 length equals 15 residues. Germline V CDR1 and CDR2: SNHLY, FYNNEI. The CDR3 protein is CASRQETSRNSPLHF. CDR3 bases: TGTGCCAGCCGGCAGGAGACAAGCAGGAATTCACCCCTCCACTTT.

This clone was seen only a few times. The chain combines TRBV14 with TRBJ2-2, with a tentative D call TRBD2 (6 bases). Germline CDR1 is SGHDN and CDR2 is FVKESK. Trimming stripped 1 base from V and 0 bases from J, with 18 bases between. The CDR3 has 19 residues. CDR3 bases: TGTGCCAGCAGCCAAGCCATTAGGCGGACGGGAGCGAACACCGGGGAGCTGTTTTTT. It translates to CASSQAIRRTGANTGELFF.

The V and J genes are TRBV24-1 and TRBJ2-3; D might be TRBD2 (6 bases). This CDR3 spans 15 amino acids. V was trimmed by 1 base and J by 3 bases, leaving 10 bases between them. Germline CDR1 KGHDR, CDR2 SFDVKD. The CDR3 DNA reads TGTGCCACCAGTGATTTAAGACGGGGGACAGATACGCAGTATTTT. Its protein is CATSDLRRGTDTQYF.

This rearrangement joins TRBV3-1 (or the pseudogene TRBV3-2) to TRBJ1-5; perhaps TRBD1 as D (6 bases). Germline CDR1 LGHDT, CDR2 YNNKEL (reference sequence). The CDR3 consists of 17 residues. Trimming removed 2 bases from V and 0 bases from J, with 14 bases in between. CDR3 protein: CASSQRGGTGSNQPQHF. DNA of the CDR3: TGTGCCAGCAGCCAAAGGGGGGGCACGGGTAGCAATCAGCCCCAGCATTTT.

This sequence joins TRBV5-5 and TRBJ2-6, with D perhaps TRBD1 or TRBD2 (5 bases each). Germline V gene lookup returns CDR1 SGHKS and CDR2 YYEKEE (reference sequence). V lost 2 bases to trimming and J lost 0 bases, with 9 bases between them. CDR3 length equals 16 residues. The CDR3 bases are TGTGCCAGCAGCTTTTGGGGGACCTCTGGGGCCAACGTCCTGACTTTC. Translating it yields CASSFWGTSGANVLTF.

The genes are TRBV3-1 (or the pseudogene TRBV3-2) and TRBJ1-4, with 8 bases aligning to TRBD1. This CDR3 is 15 amino acids long. Per the germline V gene, CDR1 is LGHDT and CDR2 is YNNKEL (reference sequence). With 4 bases clipped from V and 8 bases from J, the junction kept 9 bases outside the gene matches. This chain's CDR3 is CASSLNTGGKEKLFF. Written as DNA, the CDR3 is TGTGCCAGCAGCCTCAACACAGGGGGGAAGGAAAAACTGTTTTTT.

This clone has only a few counts. The chain is built from TRBV12-1 and TRBJ1-5. TRBV12-1 represents a pseudogene. The CDR3 totals 15 residues. CDR3 bases: TGTGCCAGCAGCCCGGACGGCAATAGCAATCAGCCCCAGCATTTT. Its translation: CASSPDGNSNQPQHF.

The V call is TRBV30, the J call TRBJ2-7; no clear D gene. The germline V and J ends were trimmed by 0 bases and 7 bases, with 7 bases remaining between them. Germline-derived CDR1 and CDR2 are GTSNPN and SVGIG (reference sequence). The CDR3 consists of 11 residues. The CDR3 DNA sequence: TGTGCCTGGAGTGTCCATAGGGAGCAGTACTTC. Translating gives CAWSVHREQYF.

The chain combines TRBV5-1 with TRBJ1-4, with 9 bases aligning to TRBD1. There are 17 residues in the CDR3. Germline CDR1 reads SGHRS; CDR2 reads YFSETQ. V lost 0 bases, J lost 5 bases, and 8 bases stayed unmatched. CDR3 residues: CASSLVGTGWINEKLFF. The CDR3 coding sequence is TGCGCCAGCAGCTTGGTCGGGACAGGGTGGATCAATGAAAAACTGTTTTTT.

This chain uses TRBV15 with TRBJ1-1, with 9 bases fitting TRBD1. The J segment lost 3 bases and the V segment lost 0 bases, leaving 2 bases of the junction unmatched. The CDR3 length is 15 residues. Germline CDR1 and CDR2: LNHNV and YYDKDF (reference sequence). The CDR3 DNA sequence: TGTGCCACCAGCAGAGACCGGACAGGGGACACTGAAGCTTTCTTT. This encodes CATSRDRTGDTEAFF. The full variable domain, in which reference TRBV15 and TRBJ1-1 provide the parts outside the CDR3, is DAMVIQNPRYQVTQFGKPVTLSCSQTLNHNVMYWYQQKSSQAPKLLFHYYDKDFNNEADTPDNFQSRRPNTSFCFLDIRSPGLGDTAMYLCATSRDRTGDTEAFFGQGTRLTVV.